This T cell receptor (beta chain) comes out of a study of cytomegalovirus exposure and HLA in healthy donors. 13 Jbeta primers and 60 Vbeta primers were used for the PCR. Here immunoSEQ multiplex PCR was the method, and the copy in TCRdb shows in-frame clones only, minus some. The table includes about 220,000 clones, more than 65% detected once. This CDR3 has 16 residues. V shed 5 bases, J shed 2 bases, and the junction held 9 bases outside the gene matches. Germline CDR1 reads SGHVS; CDR2 reads FNYEAQ. The TCR sequence derives from a woman in her 30s in good health and CMV-seronegative. Specimen: PBMCs. The chain has TRBV7-6 and TRBJ1-2; 9 bases align to TRBD1. CDR3 protein: CASSASGQGPNYGYTF. The CDR3 DNA reads TGTGCCAGCAGCGCCTCTGGACAGGGGCCGAACTATGGCTACACCTTC.